This T cell receptor beta chain was sequenced during a study of blood T cells in healthy people across ages. Across the study: T cells yielded about one barcoded beta molecule per two cells through template switching. Study outcomes and limitations: Expanded clonotype shifts may have been confounded, as the donors had an unknown CMV status.

The use of a sample-barcoded 5' primer and a J-beta primer mix characterized a second PCR of about 7 to 12 cycles. TCRdb reanalysed the 5' RACE reads using MiXCR and keeps one entry per CDR3 protein. This table holds 800,000 to 1,000,000 distinct CDR3 sequences, around 49% found once. The table lists this clonotype with a count of one. What it binds is unknown. This CDR3 is 14 amino acids long. Germline assignment: CDR1 SEHNR and CDR2 FQNEAQ (reference sequence). Trimming cost V 4 bases and J 3 bases, with 13 bases left between them. The chain carries TRBV7-9 and TRBJ2-7, with a possible D match to TRBD2 (6 bases). Sequencing was done on a sample of blood. The TCR comes from a man younger than 45 in good health. CDR3 in amino acids: CASSSRSGHYEQYF. The CDR3 bases are TGTGCCAGCAGCTCCCGCAGCGGGCACTACGAGCAGTACTTC. The full variable domain, its missing parts supplied by reference TRBV7-9 and TRBJ2-7, is DTGVSQNPRHKITKRGQNVTFRCDPISEHNRLYWYRQTLGQGPEFLTYFQNEAQLEKSRLLSDRFSAERPKGSFSTLEIQRTEQGDSAMYLCASSSRSGHYEQYFGPGTRLTVT.